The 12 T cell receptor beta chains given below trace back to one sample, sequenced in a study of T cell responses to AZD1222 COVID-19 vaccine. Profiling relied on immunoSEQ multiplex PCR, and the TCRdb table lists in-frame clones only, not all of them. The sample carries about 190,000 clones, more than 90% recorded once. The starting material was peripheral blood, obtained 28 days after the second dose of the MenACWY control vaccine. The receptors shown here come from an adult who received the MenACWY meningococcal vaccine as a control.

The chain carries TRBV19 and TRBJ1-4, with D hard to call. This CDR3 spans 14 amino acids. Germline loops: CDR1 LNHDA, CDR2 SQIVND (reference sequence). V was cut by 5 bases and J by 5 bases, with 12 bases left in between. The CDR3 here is CASSVGSVNEKLFF. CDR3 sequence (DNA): TGTGCCAGTAGTGTCGGGAGCGTGAATGAAAAACTGTTTTTT.

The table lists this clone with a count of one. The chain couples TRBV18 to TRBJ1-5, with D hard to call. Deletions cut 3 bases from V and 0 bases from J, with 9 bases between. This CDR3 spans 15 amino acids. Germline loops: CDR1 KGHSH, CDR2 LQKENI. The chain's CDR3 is CASSPDHASNQPQHF. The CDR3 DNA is TGTGCCAGCTCACCGGACCATGCTAGCAATCAGCCCCAGCATTTT.

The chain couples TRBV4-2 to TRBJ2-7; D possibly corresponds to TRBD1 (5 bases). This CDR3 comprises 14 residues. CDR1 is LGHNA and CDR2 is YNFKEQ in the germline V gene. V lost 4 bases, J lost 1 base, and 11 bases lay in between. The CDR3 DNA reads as TGTGCCAGCAGCCCTACAGGCGGTTCCTACGAGCAGTACTTC. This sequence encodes CASSPTGGSYEQYF.

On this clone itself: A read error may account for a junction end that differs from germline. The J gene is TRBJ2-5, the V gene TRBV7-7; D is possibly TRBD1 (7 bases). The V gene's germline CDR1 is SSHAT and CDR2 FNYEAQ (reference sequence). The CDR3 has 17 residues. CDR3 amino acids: CASSLEGGRGALKTQYF. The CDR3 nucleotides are TGTGCTAGCAGCTTAGAGGGTGGCAGGGGGGCGTTGAAGACCCAGTACTTC.

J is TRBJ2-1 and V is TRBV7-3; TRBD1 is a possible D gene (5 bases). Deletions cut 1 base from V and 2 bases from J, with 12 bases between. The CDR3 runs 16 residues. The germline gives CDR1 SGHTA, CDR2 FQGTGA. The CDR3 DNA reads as TGTGCCAGCAGCTTAAACGCAGGGAATGCCTACAATGAGCAGTTCTTC. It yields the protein CASSLNAGNAYNEQFF.

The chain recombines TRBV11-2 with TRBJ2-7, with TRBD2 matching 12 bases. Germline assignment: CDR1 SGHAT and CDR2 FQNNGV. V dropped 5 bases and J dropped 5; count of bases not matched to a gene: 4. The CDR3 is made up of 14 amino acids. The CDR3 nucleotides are TGTGCCAGCAGCCTGACTAGCGGGAGTGACGAGCAGTACTTC. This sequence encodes CASSLTSGSDEQYF.

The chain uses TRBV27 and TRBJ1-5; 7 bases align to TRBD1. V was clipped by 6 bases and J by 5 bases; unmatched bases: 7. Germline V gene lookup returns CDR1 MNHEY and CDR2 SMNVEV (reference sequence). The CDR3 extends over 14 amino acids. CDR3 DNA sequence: TGTGCCAGCAGCCCCGGGACAGATTATCAGCCCCAGCATTTT. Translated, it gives CASSPGTDYQPQHF.

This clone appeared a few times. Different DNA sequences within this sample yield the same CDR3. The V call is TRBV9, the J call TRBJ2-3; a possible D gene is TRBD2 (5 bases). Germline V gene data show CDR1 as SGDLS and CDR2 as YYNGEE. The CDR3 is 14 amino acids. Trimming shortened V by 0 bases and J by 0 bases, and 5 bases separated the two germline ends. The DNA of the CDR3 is TGTGCCAGCAGCGTAGCGGGGAGCACAGATACGCAGTATTTT. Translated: CASSVAGSTDTQYF.

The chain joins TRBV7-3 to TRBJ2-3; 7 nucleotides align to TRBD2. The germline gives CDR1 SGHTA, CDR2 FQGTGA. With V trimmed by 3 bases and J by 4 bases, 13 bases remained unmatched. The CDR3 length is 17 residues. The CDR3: CASSFKLGLGGADTQYF. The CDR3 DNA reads TGTGCCAGCAGCTTCAAACTCGGACTAGGTGGGGCAGATACGCAGTATTTT.

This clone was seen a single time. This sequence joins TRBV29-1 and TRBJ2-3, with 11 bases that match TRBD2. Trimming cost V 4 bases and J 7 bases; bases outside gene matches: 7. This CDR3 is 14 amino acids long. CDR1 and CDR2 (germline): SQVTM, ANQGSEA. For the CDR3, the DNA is TGCAGCGTTGGTCCCCCTAGCGGGAGGTATACGCAGTATTTT. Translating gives CSVGPPSGRYTQYF.

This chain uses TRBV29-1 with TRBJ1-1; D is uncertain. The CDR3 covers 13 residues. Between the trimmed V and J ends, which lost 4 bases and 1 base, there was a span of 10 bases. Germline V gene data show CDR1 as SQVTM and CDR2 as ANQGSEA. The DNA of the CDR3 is TGCAGCGTTGGCTTTAGACAGAACACTGAAGCTTTCTTT. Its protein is CSVGFRQNTEAFF.

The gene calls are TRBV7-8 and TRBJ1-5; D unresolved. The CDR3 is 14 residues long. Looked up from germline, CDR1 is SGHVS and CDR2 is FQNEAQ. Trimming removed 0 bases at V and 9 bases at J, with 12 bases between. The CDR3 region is CASSLATGVRPQHF. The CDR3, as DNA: TGTGCCAGCAGCTTAGCGACCGGGGTCCGGCCCCAGCATTTT. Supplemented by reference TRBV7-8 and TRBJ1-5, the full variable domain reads GAGVSQSPRYKVAKRGQDVALRCDPISGHVSLFWYQQALGQGPEFLTYFQNEAQLDKSGLPSDRFFAERPEGSVSTLKIQRTQQEDSAVYLCASSLATGVRPQHFGDGTRLSIL.